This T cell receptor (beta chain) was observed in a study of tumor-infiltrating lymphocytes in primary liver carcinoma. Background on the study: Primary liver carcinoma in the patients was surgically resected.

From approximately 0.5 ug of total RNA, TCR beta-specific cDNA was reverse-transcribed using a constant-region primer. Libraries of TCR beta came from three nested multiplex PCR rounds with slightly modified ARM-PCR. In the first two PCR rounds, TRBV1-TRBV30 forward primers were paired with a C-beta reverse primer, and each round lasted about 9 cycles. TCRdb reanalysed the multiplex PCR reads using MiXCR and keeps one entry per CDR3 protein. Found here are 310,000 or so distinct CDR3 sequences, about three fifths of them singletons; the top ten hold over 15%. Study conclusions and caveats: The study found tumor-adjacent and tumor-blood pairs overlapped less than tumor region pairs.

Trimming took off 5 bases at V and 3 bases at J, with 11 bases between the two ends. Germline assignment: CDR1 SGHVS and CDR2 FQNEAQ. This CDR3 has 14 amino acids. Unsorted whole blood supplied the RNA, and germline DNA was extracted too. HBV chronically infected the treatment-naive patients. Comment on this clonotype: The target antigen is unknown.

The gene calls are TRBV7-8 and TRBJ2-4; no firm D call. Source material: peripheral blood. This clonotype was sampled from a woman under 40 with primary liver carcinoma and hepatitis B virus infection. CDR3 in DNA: TGTGCCAGCAGCCCCAGGCTAGACAAAAACATTCAGTACTTC. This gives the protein CASSPRLDKNIQYF.